A single sample gave rise to the 4 T cell receptor beta chains below, sequenced in a study of blood T cell repertoires in COVID-19. Generated by immunoSEQ multiplex PCR, the TCRdb table keeps only in-frame clones and is missing some. The sample holds some 190,000 clones; 88% are singletons and the top ten take 1.5% to 2%. Input material: peripheral blood. The receptors derive from a young man with active or convalescent COVID-19.

This clone was picked up one time. DNA of the CDR3: TGTGCCAGCAGTGAGGGTGGCGGGACAGGGAGAGACTATGGCTACACCTTC. It codes for CASSEGGGTGRDYGYTF. The rearrangement uses TRBV2 and TRBJ1-2; 9 bases are a match to TRBD1. Germline V lookup: CDR1 SNHLY, CDR2 FYNNEI. The CDR3 contains 17 residues. Trimming took 3 bases from V and 3 from J; bases not matched to a gene: 11.

This CDR3 is CASSQDGWQRNSPLHF. The CDR3 DNA is TGTGCCAGCAGCCAAGATGGATGGCAGCGTAATTCACCCCTCCACTTT. The V gene is TRBV3-1 (or the pseudogene TRBV3-2), the J gene TRBJ1-6; D is unclear. The CDR3 has 16 amino acids. Germline V gene lookup returns CDR1 LGHDT and CDR2 YNNKEL (reference sequence). The germline V and J ends were trimmed by 0 bases and 6 bases, with 12 bases remaining between them.

The gene calls are TRBV13 and TRBJ2-7; 9 bases line up with TRBD2. With V trimmed by 4 bases and J by 3 bases, 7 bases remained unmatched. Germline CDR1 is PRHDT and CDR2 is FYEKMQ (reference sequence). The CDR3 has 15 amino acids. The CDR3, as DNA: TGTGCCAGCAGCTCCCCAGCGGGGGGCTACTACGAGCAGTACTTC. Encoded protein: CASSSPAGGYYEQYF.

The genes are TRBV6-5 and TRBJ2-1, with D hard to call. Trimming cost V 7 bases and J 0 bases, with 7 bases left between them. The CDR3 has 13 residues. Germline-derived CDR1 and CDR2 are MNHEY and SVGAGI. CDR3 sequence reads: CASKENSYNEQFF. The CDR3 nucleotides read TGTGCCAGCAAGGAGAACTCCTACAATGAGCAGTTCTTC.